This T cell receptor (beta chain) came from a study of blood T cell repertoires in COVID-19. As for the study in general: Sample material is recorded as cDNA or gDNA derived from T cells, B-cell-depleted T cells, or PBMCs.

Germline loops: CDR1 LNHDA, CDR2 SQIVND (reference sequence). The CDR3 covers 15 residues. The ends were cut back, 3 bases at V and 6 bases at J, with 15 bases in the middle. Enrollees, about 18 to 100 years old, lived in 24 US areas. Either two negative PCRs, clearance, or symptom resolution qualified Cohort 3 donors as recovered. Data came from immunoSEQ multiplex PCR; TCRdb stores just in-frame clones and leaves some out. The repertoire holds more than 300,000 clones, with roughly 89% as singletons. Sequenced: PBMCs or T cells enriched from blood (not recorded which). This TCR was sampled from a woman in her 30s who had recovered from COVID-19. The chain links TRBV19 to TRBJ2-1; D is perhaps TRBD1 (6 bases). The CDR3 coding sequence is TGTGCCAGTAGTATTCTGGGTTCCAGGGGCAATGAGCAGTTCTTC. Its protein is CASSILGSRGNEQFF.